The rows below give T cell receptor beta chains drawn from one sample of a study of blood T cells in healthy people across ages. Via MiXCR, TCRdb re-called the 5' RACE reads, giving one row per CDR3 protein. This sample has about 1 million distinct CDR3 sequences, with 45% found just once. Source material: blood. These TCRs come from a woman in her sixties or seventies in good health. Each CDR3 is given with its conserved first and last residue. A D gene is named only where the DNA matches it firmly. Not all rows give a size; the values are once, few, many and, for expanded clones, a class.

TRBD1	few	TRBJ2-5	TRBV6-5	CASSYSRQGAGETQYF	TGTGCCAGCAGTTACTCTAGACAGGGGGCGGGTGAGACCCAGTACTTC
.	few	TRBJ2-7	TRBV20-1	CSAKRGAQGSYEQYF	TGCAGTGCCAAGAGGGGTGCCCAGGGCTCCTACGAGCAGTACTTC
TRBD1	once	TRBJ2-7	TRBV6-5	CASTTGQGTHEQYF	TGTGCCAGCACCACGGGACAGGGTACCCACGAGCAGTACTTC
TRBD1	.	TRBJ2-3	TRBV29-1	CSVDKGQGGAGTQYF	TGCAGCGTTGATAAGGGACAGGGAGGAGCGGGCACGCAGTATTTT
.	.	TRBJ2-1	TRBV28	CASSLRDFQETQFF	TGTGCCAGCAGTTTGCGGGACTTCCAAGAGACCCAGTTCTTC
.	.	TRBJ2-7	TRBV29-1	CSANDSPYEQYF	TGCAGCGCGAATGACTCACCCTACGAGCAGTACTTC
.	.	TRBJ2-1	TRBV6-5	CASNGDNNEQFF	TGTGCCAGCAACGGGGATAACAATGAGCAGTTCTTC
.	few	TRBJ2-7	TRBV2	CASSGGLGYEQYF	TGTGCCAGCAGTGGAGGATTAGGCTACGAGCAGTACTTC
.	.	TRBJ1-2	TRBV14	CASSHGEGSTNYGYTF	TGTGCCAGCAGCCATGGAGAGGGATCCACTAACTATGGCTACACCTTC
TRBD1	few	TRBJ2-1	TRBV12-3/TRBV12-4	CASSARDREDEQFF	TGTGCCAGCAGTGCCCGGGACAGGGAGGATGAGCAGTTCTTC
TRBD2	.	TRBJ2-1	TRBV10-1	CASSDSGTSGTVQFF	TGCGCCAGCAGTGACTCCGGGACTAGCGGGACGGTGCAGTTCTTC
.	.	TRBJ1-6	TRBV20-1	CSALTAEGSYNSPLHF	TGCAGTGCTTTGACGGCAGAGGGGTCCTATAATTCACCCCTCCACTTT
TRBD1	.	TRBJ2-3	TRBV27	CASSLMTGSTDTQYF	TGTGCCAGCAGTTTGATGACAGGGAGCACAGATACGCAGTATTTT
.	.	TRBJ1-2	TRBV20-1	CSASTGIVYGYIF	TGCAGTGCTAGTACTGGAATAGTCTATGGCTACATCTTC
.	.	TRBJ1-5	TRBV10-3	CAIKGLFISNQPQHF	TGTGCCATCAAGGGGCTATTCATTAGCAATCAGCCCCAGCATTTT
.	few	TRBJ1-1	TRBV3-1	CASSQQWGTEAFF	TGTGCCAGCAGCCAGCAATGGGGCACTGAAGCTTTCTTT
.	.	TRBJ1-2	TRBV27	CASSSKGQPNYGYTF	TGTGCCAGCAGTTCGAAAGGACAGCCGAACTATGGCTACACCTTC
.	few	TRBJ2-7	TRBV6-5	CASSYFSGEQYF	TGTGCCAGCAGTTACTTTAGTGGCGAGCAGTACTTC
.	few	TRBJ2-3	TRBV15	CATSRDPRRVNGDTQYF	TGTGCCACCAGCAGAGACCCTAGGCGGGTTAACGGGGATACGCAGTATTTT
TRBD2	.	TRBJ2-5	TRBV9	CASSALAGERETQYF	TGTGCCAGCAGCGCCTTAGCGGGAGAGAGGGAGACCCAGTACTTC
TRBD1	.	TRBJ2-1	TRBV10-3	CAISEPEDTGGTTDFPQFF	TGTGCCATCAGTGAGCCCGAGGATACAGGGGGTACTACTGATTTCCCGCAGTTCTTC
.	.	TRBJ2-7	TRBV24-1	CATSDRDKTNEQYF	TGTGCCACCAGTGATCGGGACAAAACTAACGAGCAGTACTTC
.	once	TRBJ1-2	TRBV10-3	CASSMAQIYGYTF	TGTGCCAGTAGTATGGCGCAAATATATGGCTACACCTTC
TRBD2	few	TRBJ2-1	TRBV4-1	CASSQRLAGGGNEQFF	TGCGCCAGCAGCCAACGTCTAGCGGGAGGGGGCAATGAGCAGTTCTTC
TRBD2	.	TRBJ2-1	TRBV20-1	CSAASGRAYNEQFF	TGCAGTGCAGCCAGCGGGAGAGCCTACAATGAGCAGTTCTTC
.	.	TRBJ2-1	TRBV27	CASSIISYNEQFF	TGTGCCAGCAGCATTATCTCCTACAACGAGCAGTTCTTC
.	.	TRBJ2-3	TRBV11-3	CASSLGQIAGSRTDTQYF	TGTGCCAGCAGCTTAGGGCAAATAGCAGGATCTCGCACAGATACGCAGTATTTT
.	few	TRBJ1-6	TRBV6-5	CASSYFGQRTYNSPLHF	TGTGCCAGCAGTTACTTTGGGCAACGGACCTATAATTCACCCCTCCACTTT
TRBD1	.	TRBJ2-5	TRBV2	CASRRATGGFFRETQYF	TGTGCCAGCAGGAGGGCCACAGGGGGCTTCTTCAGAGAGACCCAGTACTTC